The clone carrying this T cell receptor beta chain was seen only once. This specimen belongs to a study of T cell clones after liver transplantation. The germline V gene has CDR1 LNHDA and CDR2 SQIVND (reference sequence). Deletions cut 0 bases from V and 5 bases from J, with 4 bases between. The CDR3 length is 12 residues. The assay was immunoSEQ multiplex PCR, and TCRdb's table has in-frame clones only and misses some. The sample has about 99,000 clones; about 81% are singletons. The receptor comes from a human donor who received a liver transplant. The sequences come from CD4+ T cells from blood, collected before liver transplant. The chain couples TRBV19 to TRBJ2-5; D gene ambiguous. CDR3 amino acids: CASSIDRETQYF. The CDR3, as DNA: TGTGCCAGTAGTATAGATCGGGAGACCCAGTACTTC. The entire variable domain, with the rest obtained from reference TRBV19 and TRBJ2-5, is as follows: DGGITQSPKYLFRKEGQNVTLSCEQNLNHDAMYWYRQDPGQGLRLIYYSQIVNDFQKGDIAEGYSVSREKKESFPLTVTSAQKNPTAFYLCASSIDRETQYFGPGTRLLVL.